This T cell receptor (beta chain) derives from a study of CD8 T cells in ankylosing spondylitis. The germline V and J ends were trimmed by 3 bases and 2 bases, with 8 bases remaining between them. Germline V gene lookup returns CDR1 SGHRS and CDR2 YFSETQ. The length of the CDR3 is 14 residues. This clonotype occurred many times. Its antigen is still unknown. General observations from the study: Characteristic, it appeared, of ankylosing spondylitis blood was a TCR beta motif of about eight highly homologous variants.

Using its own MiXCR run on the 5' RACE reads, TCRdb lists one record per CDR3 protein. The sample lists about 450,000 distinct CDR3 sequences; 25% to 30% were seen once. Material: blood, either unsorted or a sorted T cell fraction (not recorded which). The sequence derives from a male donor with ankylosing spondylitis. The chain combines TRBV5-1 with TRBJ2-2; the D is unclear. CDR3 loop: CASSYPSNTGELFF. DNA of the CDR3: TGCGCCAGCAGCTACCCCTCCAACACCGGGGAGCTGTTTTTT.